This TCR beta chain was sequenced in a study of blood T cell repertoires in COVID-19. Study-wide background: T cells, B-cell-depleted T cells, or PBMCs supplied cDNA or gDNA.

Germline values: CDR1 DFQATT, CDR2 SNEGSKA (reference sequence). With 3 bases removed from V and 5 bases from J, the gap between germline ends came to 8 bases. The CDR3 runs 12 residues. This clone showed up just a few times. This table comes from immunoSEQ multiplex PCR, and its TCRdb copy is limited to in-frame clones, with some not included. The table includes roughly 190,000 clones, approximately 85% detected once. V gene TRBV20-1 combines with J gene TRBJ1-5; D is uncertain. This clonotype was sampled from a man aged 40-49 years who had recovered from COVID-19. The source material was PBMCs or T cells enriched from blood (not recorded which). The CDR3 nucleotides are TGCAGTGCTAGTACGGTGGATCAGCCCCAGCATTTT. Protein product: CSASTVDQPQHF.